Below are 13 T cell receptor beta chains sequenced from a single sample in a study of CD8+CD57+ T cells in acquired aplastic anemia (dated by TCRdb to between 2017 and 2018). The data were produced on an Illumina HiSeq 2000. Profiling of TCR beta VDJ combinations and CDR3 sequences used genomic DNA as the template. Through fastp at Q25 and MiXCR, TCRdb rebuilt clones from the public reads, retaining in-frame beta chains. Duplicate CDR3 protein sequences are folded into a single record with the most common DNA and genes. This sample lists around 200,000 distinct CDR3 sequences; around 45% were detected once. Around 8.8% of the sample comes from the top ten. Expansion of CD8+CD57+ cells had been shown by flow cytometry in the patients chosen for sequencing. The sample consisted of sorted CD4+, CD8+, or CD8+CD57+ T cells (not recorded which) from PBMCs. The receptors here all came from a human donor with aplastic anemia.

This clonotype was observed a handful of times. The chain links TRBV7-8 to TRBJ1-6; D unresolved. V lost 5 bases, J lost 10 bases, and 12 bases lay in between. The CDR3 runs 13 residues. Looked up from germline, CDR1 is SGHVS and CDR2 is FQNEAQ. The CDR3 protein is CASSPAWESPLHF. The DNA of the CDR3 is TGTGCCAGCAGCCCCGCCTGGGAGTCACCCCTCCACTTT.

V gene TRBV25-1 combines with J gene TRBJ1-4; tentative D call: TRBD1 (5 bases). CDR1 and CDR2 (germline): MGHDK, SYGVNS. CDR3 length: 15 amino acids. The V end was cut by 5 bases, the J end by 3 bases, with 13 bases between. CDR3 amino acids: CASSPPGTANEKLFF. Written as DNA, the CDR3 is TGTGCCAGCAGTCCTCCCGGGACGGCTAATGAAAAACTGTTTTTT.

J is TRBJ2-7 and V is TRBV10-3; D ambiguous. The CDR3 sequence is 11 residues long. Germline V gives CDR1 ENHRY, CDR2 SYGVKD. Trimming stripped 3 bases from V and 3 bases from J, with 3 bases between. The CDR3 loop reads CAISELYEQYF. The CDR3 nucleotides are TGTGCCATCAGTGAACTCTACGAGCAGTACTTC.

The chain links TRBV10-2 to TRBJ1-5, with unresolved D. V gave up 0 bases and J gave up 2 bases, with 14 bases separating them. The V gene's germline CDR1 is WSHSY and CDR2 SAAADI. The CDR3 sequence is 17 residues long. The DNA for the CDR3 is TGCGCCAGCAGTGAGTCGATGTTTAGGCAGGGCAATCAGCCCCAGCATTTT. It specifies CASSESMFRQGNQPQHF.

This clonotype was seen repeatedly, ten times or more. J is TRBJ2-7 and V is TRBV18; TRBD2 might be the D (5 bases). Per the germline V gene, CDR1 is KGHSH and CDR2 is LQKENI. This CDR3 region has 13 residues. Deletions cut 5 bases from V and 1 base from J, with 9 bases between. This CDR3 reads CASSRETSYEQYF. For the CDR3, the DNA is TGTGCCAGCTCAAGGGAGACGTCCTACGAGCAGTACTTC.

Details on this clonotype: A much larger clonotype is one base distant, so this may be a read error. The CDR3 ends on some other residue instead of the conserved phenylalanine or tryptophan, so this is likely a read error. The chain employs TRBV9 and TRBJ2-2, with TRBD1 identical over 9 bases. This CDR3 comprises 14 residues. CDR1 is SGDLS and CDR2 is YYNGEE in the germline V gene. J lost 5 bases, V lost 7 bases, and 6 bases had no gene match. This CDR3 reads CASSSTGGTGELFS. CDR3 in DNA: TGTGCCAGCTCTTCGACAGGGGGTACCGGGGAGCTGTTTTCT.

This clonotype was found many times. The chain links TRBV12-3 or TRBV12-4 to TRBJ1-5; D is unresolved. The CDR3 has 15 residues. Trimming stripped 2 bases from V and 2 bases from J, with 10 bases between. Here the CDR3 DNA reads TGTGCCAGCAGTTTATATAGGGATGGCAATCAGCCCCAGCATTTT. Translating gives CASSLYRDGNQPQHF.

The rearrangement links TRBV19 to TRBJ1-5, with TRBD1 as a possible D gene (5 bases). V lost 8 bases, J lost 4 bases, and 18 bases lay in between. This CDR3 comprises 15 residues. CDR1 is LNHDA and CDR2 is SQIVND in the germline V gene (reference sequence). The CDR3 region has the DNA TGTGCCAGTGCTACACTGGGGGAAAGGAATCAGCCCCAGCATTTT. It is translated as CASATLGERNQPQHF. Based on the CDR3 plus reference TRBV19 and TRBJ1-5, the full variable domain is DGGITQSPKYLFRKEGQNVTLSCEQNLNHDAMYWYRQDPGQGLRLIYYSQIVNDFQKGDIAEGYSVSREKKESFPLTVTSAQKNPTAFYLCASATLGERNQPQHFGDGTRLSIL.

This clonotype has a count of ten or more. This sequence joins TRBV19 and TRBJ1-2, with D perhaps TRBD1 (6 bases). The CDR3 consists of 14 residues. The germline V gene has CDR1 LNHDA and CDR2 SQIVND (reference sequence). The germline V and J ends were trimmed by 7 bases and 0 bases, with 12 bases remaining between them. Here the CDR3 reads CASTTGIANYGYTF. CDR3 nucleotides: TGTGCCAGTACGACAGGAATAGCTAACTATGGCTACACCTTC.

Many counts were recorded for this clonotype. J is TRBJ1-2 and V is TRBV2; TRBD1 might be the D (5 bases). The length of the CDR3 is 15 residues. V lost 7 bases and J 0 bases, leaving 15 bases between the germline ends. Germline CDR1 is SNHLY and CDR2 is FYNNEI. The CDR3, as DNA: TGTGCCAGCACTGTTATACAGGAAACTAACTATGGCTACACCTTC. It specifies CASTVIQETNYGYTF.

This chain joins TRBV29-1 and TRBJ2-1, with D unclear. Per the germline V gene, CDR1 is SQVTM and CDR2 is ANQGSEA. The CDR3 consists of 11 residues. The V end was cut by 4 bases, the J end by 4 bases, with 5 bases between. The CDR3 bases are TGCAGCGTTGTGCGGTACAATGAGCAGTTCTTC. Protein sequence: CSVVRYNEQFF.

This chain connects TRBV19 to TRBJ2-7; D is undetermined. Deletions cut 10 bases from V and 3 bases from J, with 16 bases between. This CDR3 region has 13 residues. Germline CDR1 reads LNHDA; CDR2 reads SQIVND (reference sequence). The chain's CDR3 is CANSLGSNYEQYF. The DNA for the CDR3 is TGTGCCAACAGCTTGGGGTCTAACTACGAGCAGTACTTC.

The chain is built from TRBV5-5 and TRBJ2-7, with D tentatively TRBD2 (5 bases). Germline V gene data show CDR1 as SGHKS and CDR2 as YYEKEE (reference sequence). V dropped 7 bases and J dropped 4 bases, with 12 bases sitting between them. This CDR3 comprises 12 residues. The CDR3 sequence: CASGSAKYEQYF. The CDR3 coding sequence is TGTGCCAGCGGGAGTGCCAAATACGAGCAGTACTTC.